Listed below are T cell receptor beta chains from one sample, sequenced in a study of T cell repertoires in cytomegalovirus infection. MiXCR, applied by TCRdb to the reads, yields one record per CDR3 protein. The sample holds fewer than 200,000 distinct CDR3 sequences, around 20% seen once. Input material: PBMCs. Receptor source: a human donor in good health (CMV status not recorded). Some clones in this sample may be carry-over from other donors' samples. CDR3s include the opening cysteine and the closing phenylalanine or tryptophan. Fields, in order: J gene, D gene, clone size, V gene, CDR3 DNA, CDR3 protein. A D gene is named only where the DNA matches it firmly. Size is stated for part of the rows, as once, few or many counts, or as a class when the clone is expanded.

TRBJ2-3	TRBD2	few	TRBV3-1	TGTGCCAGCAGCCCCGGGACTAGCGGGAGACGATATACGCAGTATTTT	CASSPGTSGRRYTQYF
TRBJ2-1	NA	few	TRBV10-1	TGCGCCAGCAGTGAAGACGGACAGTTAGGGAACAATGAGCAGTTCTTC	CASSEDGQLGNNEQFF
TRBJ2-1	NA	few	TRBV20-1	TGCAGTGCTACCCGCAGGGTCTCCTACAATGAGCAGTTCTTC	CSATRRVSYNEQFF
TRBJ2-1	TRBD2	many	TRBV7-8	TGTGCCAGCAGCTTAAGTGGGAGGGCCGCTTATTACAATGAGCAGTTCTTC	CASSLSGRAAYYNEQFF
TRBJ2-7	NA	NA	TRBV9	TGTGCCAGCAGCGTAACGGACTCCTACGAGCAGTACTTC	CASSVTDSYEQYF
TRBJ1-2	TRBD1	many	TRBV7-2	TGTGCCAGCACCTTGGAAACAGGGGCTCCTTATGGCTACACCTTC	CASTLETGAPYGYTF
TRBJ2-1	TRBD2	few	TRBV7-9	TGTGCCAGCAGCTTAGGTGGTAGCGGGGGGTACTCCTACAATGAGCAGTTCTTC	CASSLGGSGGYSYNEQFF
TRBJ2-1	NA	NA	TRBV5-6	TGTGCCAGCAGCTTGGTCGGCGCGCTTTACAATGAGCAGTTCTTC	CASSLVGALYNEQFF
TRBJ1-5	NA	many	TRBV7-2	TGTGCCAGCAGCTTAAGCCAAGTCCGGACAGACCATTATCAGCCCCAGCATTTT	CASSLSQVRTDHYQPQHF
TRBJ1-5	NA	NA	TRBV6-2/TRBV6-3	TGTGCCAGCACCCAAAGGGGGGTTGGGTATCAGCCCCAGCATTTT	CASTQRGVGYQPQHF
TRBJ2-2	TRBD1	NA	TRBV7-3	TGTGCCAGCAGCTTTACAGGGGGCCGGGGCACCGGGGAGCTGTTTTTT	CASSFTGGRGTGELFF
TRBJ2-1	TRBD2	many	TRBV7-8	TGTGCCAGCAGCCCACTTATAGCGGGAGTAACCAATGAGCAGTTCTTC	CASSPLIAGVTNEQFF
TRBJ1-1	NA	many	TRBV7-8	TGTGCCAGCAGCCCCCAGACAGCCACCACTGAAGCTTTCTTT	CASSPQTATTEAFF
TRBJ2-2	NA	NA	TRBV19	TGTGCCAGTAGTATAACAGGAGTGAACACCGGGGAGCTGTTTTTT	CASSITGVNTGELFF
TRBJ1-2	NA	few	TRBV29-1	TGCAGCGTTGGGACAGTAAATTCTAACTATGGCTACACCTTC	CSVGTVNSNYGYTF
TRBJ2-7	TRBD2	many	TRBV7-2	TGTGCCAGCAGAAACAGCGGGAGCCCTTTCGGGGAGCAGTACTTC	CASRNSGSPFGEQYF
TRBJ2-1	NA	medium-sized	TRBV7-2	TGTGCCAGCAGCCTCGTGGGACAGGGCGTAAGCGGGAGGGCATATGAGCAGTTCTTC	CASSLVGQGVSGRAYEQFF
TRBJ2-7	TRBD2	few	TRBV12-3/TRBV12-4	TGTGCCAACCTGGGAGGGCTAGCGGGTGCCTACGAGCAGTACTTC	CANLGGLAGAYEQYF
TRBJ2-1	TRBD2	few	TRBV29-1	TGCAGCGTTGAATTAGGACTAGCGTACAATGAGCAGTTCTTC	CSVELGLAYNEQFF
TRBJ2-5	NA	NA	TRBV20-1	TGCAGTGCCCCGGACAGAGTGAAAGAGACCCAGTACTTC	CSAPDRVKETQYF
TRBJ2-5	TRBD2	many	TRBV7-3	TGTGCCAGCAGCCAGAGAGCGGGAAGAGGAGAGACCCAGTACTTC	CASSQRAGRGETQYF
TRBJ2-1	TRBD2	many	TRBV7-2	TGTGCCAGCAGCTTAGATCCTAGCGGTAATGAGCAGTTCTTC	CASSLDPSGNEQFF
TRBJ1-1	NA	many	TRBV20-1	TGCAGTGCTAGTCGGGTGACTGACGGGGCTTTCTTT	CSASRVTDGAFF